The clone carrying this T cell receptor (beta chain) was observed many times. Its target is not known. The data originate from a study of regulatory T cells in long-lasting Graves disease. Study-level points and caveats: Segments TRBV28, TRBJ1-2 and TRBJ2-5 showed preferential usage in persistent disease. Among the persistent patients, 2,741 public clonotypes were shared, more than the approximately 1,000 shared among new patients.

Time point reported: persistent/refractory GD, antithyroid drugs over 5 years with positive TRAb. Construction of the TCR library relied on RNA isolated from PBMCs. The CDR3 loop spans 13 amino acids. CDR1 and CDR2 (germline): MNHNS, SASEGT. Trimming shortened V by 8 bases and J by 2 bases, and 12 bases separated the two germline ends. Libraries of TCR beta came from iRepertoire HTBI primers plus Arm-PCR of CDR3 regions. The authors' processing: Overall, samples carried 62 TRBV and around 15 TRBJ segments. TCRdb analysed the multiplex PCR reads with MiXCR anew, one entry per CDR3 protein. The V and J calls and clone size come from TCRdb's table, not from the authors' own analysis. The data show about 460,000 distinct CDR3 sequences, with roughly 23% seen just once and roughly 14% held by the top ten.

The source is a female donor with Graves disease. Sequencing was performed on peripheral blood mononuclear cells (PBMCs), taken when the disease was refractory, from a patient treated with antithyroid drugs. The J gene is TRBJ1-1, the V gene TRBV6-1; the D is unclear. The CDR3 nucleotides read TGTGCCAGCGGCCGAGGGCGAAACACTGAAGCTTTCTTT. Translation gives CASGRGRNTEAFF.